This TCR beta chain was identified in a study of lymphopenia after photon versus proton radiotherapy. Regarding the study as a whole: Relative stability marked proton patients; photon patients lost diversity and naive cells. Oligoclonal CD8+ Temra expansion after nadir drove photon patients' diversity drop. In patients who died, overall survival fell as post-nadir TCR diversity dropped more.

Produced via immunoSEQ multiplex PCR; TCRdb's table is partial and in-frame only. The sample consists of around 30,000 clones, around 87% of them appearing once. Germline CDR1 and CDR2: SGHTA and FQGNSA. V dropped 5 bases and J dropped 2 bases, with 9 bases sitting between them. The CDR3 spans 14 residues. With respect to this clone: Its antigen is still unknown.

The chain couples TRBV7-2 to TRBJ2-2; D is unclear. The source material was peripheral blood, sampled from a patient treated with proton-based radiotherapy. The receptor was derived from a woman aged 55-69 years with cholangiocarcinoma. Some clones in this sample may be carry-over from other donors' samples. CDR3 amino acids: CASSPDRNTGELFF. The DNA for the CDR3 is TGTGCCAGCAGCCCGGACCGTAACACCGGGGAGCTGTTTTTT.